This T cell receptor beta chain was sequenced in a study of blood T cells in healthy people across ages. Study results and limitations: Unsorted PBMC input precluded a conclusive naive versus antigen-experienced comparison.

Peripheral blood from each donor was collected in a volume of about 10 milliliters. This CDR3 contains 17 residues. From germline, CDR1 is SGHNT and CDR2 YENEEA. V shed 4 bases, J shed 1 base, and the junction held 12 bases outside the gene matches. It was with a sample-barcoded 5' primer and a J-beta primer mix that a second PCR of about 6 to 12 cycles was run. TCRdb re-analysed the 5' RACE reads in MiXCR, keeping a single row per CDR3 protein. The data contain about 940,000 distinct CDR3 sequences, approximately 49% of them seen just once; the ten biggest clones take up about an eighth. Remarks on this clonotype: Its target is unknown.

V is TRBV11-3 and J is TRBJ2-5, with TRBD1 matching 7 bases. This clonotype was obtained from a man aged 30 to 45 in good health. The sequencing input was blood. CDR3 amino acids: CASSSRAGTAFQETQYF. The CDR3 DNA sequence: TGTGCCAGCAGCTCTAGGGCCGGGACAGCTTTCCAAGAGACCCAGTACTTC.